This TCR beta chain stems from a study of CD8 T cells in Susac syndrome (dated by TCRdb to between 2018 and 2021). Regarding the research as a whole: The study used repertoire sequencing to test whether antigen drove CD8+ T cell activation and differentiation in Susac syndrome. The clonality of the CD8+ T cell repertoire was compared across approximately 11 healthy donors, 14 Susac syndrome patients and about 16 multiple sclerosis patients.

Points the paper makes about the study in general: The study acknowledged that relatively few individuals were included in the TCR sequencing and HLA analysis.

RNA was extracted using the RNeasy kit, and about 0.45 to 1 ug of the RNA was reverse transcribed with random hexamers. The immunoSEQ multiplex PCR assay, covering 54 Vbeta and 13 Jbeta segments, was used to amplify TCR beta CDR3 regions. PCR amplification bias was corrected by using a synthetic template baseline for primer optimization and computational correction. Turning to the authors' computational methods: Reads were assigned to V, D and J genes according to IMGT and analyzed in immunoSEQ Analyzer, with only productive sequences retained. Clonality was calculated as one minus the Shannon entropy normalized by log2 of the number of productive unique sequences. For each patient and control, public and private clones were evaluated within the 100 most prevalent clones. Clones were defined as Susac-specific if absent from the healthy and MS cohorts, from 1052 published viral clones and from other ImmuneACCESS disease sequences. The public sequencing data were trimmed at Q25 with fastp and processed into clonotypes with MiXCR by TCRdb, which kept only in-frame beta chains. CDR3 protein duplicates are merged, each entry listing the most common genes and DNA. TCRdb's processing, not the authors', yielded these V and J calls. Present in this sample are some 300,000 distinct CDR3 sequences, approximately 91% of which were seen just once. The ten biggest clones cover less than 0.2% of the sample.

With respect to this clonotype: Its cognate antigen has yet to be identified. No base qualities exist here, and no much larger clone lies one base off it.

Sequences DFQATT (CDR1) and SNEGSKA (CDR2) are obtained from the germline V gene (reference sequence). The CDR3, cysteine through phenylalanine, is 17 amino acids long. The kept DNA is CDR3 alone, 51 bases in frame from the first base. V and J are trimmed by 0 bases and 6 bases, and the gene matches miss 10 bases of the junction. Peripheral blood CD8+ and CD4+ T cells from healthy donors, Susac syndrome patients and multiple sclerosis patients were profiled by high-throughput TCR beta sequencing. Multiple sclerosis controls were treatment-naive patients with stable or active relapsing-remitting disease fulfilling revised McDonald criteria. Bulk CD8+ and CD4+ T cells were purified by magnetic negative isolation, while CD8+ TEMRA cells were enriched using FACS. Blood was drawn into EDTA tubes, processed within 24 hours, and PBMCs were isolated by density gradient centrifugation. PBMCs intended for TCR sequencing were cryopreserved in liquid nitrogen and thawed later in a water bath at 37 degrees C. The sorted or isolated CD4+, CD8+ and CD8+ TEMRA cells had a purity of 90% or higher.

The chain is made from TRBV20-1 and TRBJ2-1; 11 bases in the junction line up with TRBD2. The sequencing sample was made of CD8+ T cells from PBMCs. This receptor was taken from a human donor with multiple sclerosis. The CDR3 protein: CSARDLTSGLAGNEQFF. The DNA sequence reads TGCAGTGCTAGAGATCTAACCTCCGGACTAGCGGGCAATGAGCAGTTCTTC.